The present TCR beta chain was sequenced within a study of CD8 T cells in Susac syndrome. For the study at large: Within the sequenced Susac syndrome patient group, five or six exhibited active disease and roughly 8 were in remission.

RNA was extracted with the RNeasy kit, and a quantity of roughly 0.5 to 1 ug was reverse transcribed using random hexamers. Each CDR3 protein gets one entry after TCRdb re-called the immunoSEQ multiplex PCR reads with MiXCR. The data show some 180,000 distinct CDR3 sequences, with just under 95% seen just once and approximately 0.099% held by the top ten. Notes on the study in general: Only a relatively small number of individuals were included in the TCR sequencing and HLA analysis. Where Susac syndrome CD4+ T cell repertoires were concerned, no clonal expansion was evident.

CDR3 length: 16 amino acids. The V gene end was trimmed by 5 bases and the J gene end by 6 bases; junction bases not matched to a gene: 13. The germline CDR1 and CDR2 sequences are DFQATT and SNEGSKA (reference sequence). The count of this clonotype is one. Its target is not known. Negative isolation yielded CD8+ and CD4+ T cells; FACS enriched TEMRA cells. Material for sequencing was CD4+ T cells from PBMCs. The TCR originated in a human donor with Susac syndrome. The chain is built from TRBV20-1 and TRBJ2-4, with 10 bases identical to TRBD2. The CDR3 reads CSAAPLAGAGGNIQYF. The CDR3, as DNA: TGCAGTGCTGCCCCGCTAGCGGGAGCGGGAGGAAACATTCAGTACTTC.